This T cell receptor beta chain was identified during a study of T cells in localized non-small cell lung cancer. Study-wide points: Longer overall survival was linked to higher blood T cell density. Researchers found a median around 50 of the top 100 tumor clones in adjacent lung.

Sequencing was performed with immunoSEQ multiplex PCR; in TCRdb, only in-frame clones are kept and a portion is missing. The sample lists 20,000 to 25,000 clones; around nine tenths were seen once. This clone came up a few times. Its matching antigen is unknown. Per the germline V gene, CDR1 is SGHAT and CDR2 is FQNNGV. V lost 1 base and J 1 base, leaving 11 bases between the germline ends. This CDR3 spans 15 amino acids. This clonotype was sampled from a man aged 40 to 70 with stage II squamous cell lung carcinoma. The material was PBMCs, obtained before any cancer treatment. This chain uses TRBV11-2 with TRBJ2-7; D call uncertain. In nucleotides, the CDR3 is TGTGCCAGCAGCTTAGCGGCCGTAAGGTCCTACGAGCAGTACTTC. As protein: CASSLAAVRSYEQYF.